This entry is about one T cell receptor beta chain. 60 Vbeta and 13 Jbeta primers were used in PCR. Original methodology: Per a later analysis, the number of unique TCR beta chains was roughly 83 million, of which 9 million to 14 million were shared. Clones were read by immunoSEQ multiplex PCR, and TCRdb kept only the in-frame ones, dropping some. The V and J calls and clone size are taken from that table; D and trimming were inferred from the DNA. The sample lists 150,000 to 200,000 clones; around 81% were seen once. These data originate in a study of cytomegalovirus exposure and HLA in healthy donors. V lost 4 bases and J lost 4; bases outside the gene matches: 10. CDR3 length: 16 amino acids. Per the germline V gene, CDR1 is LGHNA and CDR2 is YSLEER.

The sequence derives from a young woman in good health and CMV-seronegative. The chain carries TRBV4-3 and TRBJ2-1, with 7 bases identical to TRBD2. What was sequenced was PBMCs. The CDR3 region is CASSPGYGRNYNEQFF. As DNA, the CDR3 is TGCGCCAGCAGCCCTGGCTACGGGAGGAATTACAATGAGCAGTTCTTC.